The T cell receptor beta chain under discussion was sequenced for a study of cytomegalovirus exposure and HLA in healthy donors. With respect to this clone: Its target is unknown.

CDR1 is LGHNA and CDR2 is YSLEER in the germline V gene. V dropped 3 bases and J dropped 1 base, with 12 bases sitting between them. There are 16 residues in the CDR3. Primers for the PCR totalled 60 Vbeta and 13 Jbeta. TCRdb keeps only in-frame clones here, not all; method: immunoSEQ multiplex PCR. The table counts 100,000 to 150,000 clones; about 1.5% lies in the top ten. Whole-study results and caveats: In a later analysis, TCR association rates varied by HLA locus: DRB1 most, HLA-C fewest. In a later analysis, productive TCRs from donors in an Asian-associated ancestry cluster reportedly carried fewer N-insertions than the cohort mean.

This clonotype was obtained from a woman aged 40-49 years in good health and CMV-seropositive. The sample consisted of PBMCs. The chain joins TRBV4-3 to TRBJ2-2, with TRBD1 as a possible D gene (5 bases). The DNA of the CDR3 is TGCGCCAGCAGCCACAGCCCCCAGGGGAACACCGGGGAGCTGTTTTTT. Its translation is CASSHSPQGNTGELFF.